This T cell receptor beta chain was identified during a study of human T cells and chemical hapten exposure. Study-level information: A mostly female patient group had alopecia areata, totalis or universalis. Study findings and constraints: Clustering by CDR3 similarity yielded significantly more large clusters from expanded TCRs than controls.

This clonotype turned up a few times. Its cognate antigen is unknown. TCRdb reanalysed the RACE reads using MiXCR and keeps one entry per CDR3 protein. Altogether about 360,000 distinct CDR3 sequences are present, about 4.8% being singletons, with the ten largest covering under 3%. V was shortened by 0 bases and J by 7 bases, with 11 bases between the two germline ends. CDR1 is LNHNV and CDR2 is YYDKDF in the germline V gene (reference sequence). CDR3 length: 14 residues. As for time point: patch test 1, 2 weeks after DPC sensitization. Treatment denoted: therapeutic diphenylcyclopropenone sensitization with weekly scalp DPC.

The chain is built from TRBV15 and TRBJ2-3; possible D gene TRBD1, 6 bases. This clonotype was obtained from a woman aged 45-59 years with alopecia areata. Some clones in this sample may be carry-over from other donors' samples. This specimen consisted of whole blood, obtained in connection with sensitization to the hapten diphenylcyclopropenone (DPC). The CDR3 sequence: CATSRDRGTYTQYF. CDR3 DNA: TGTGCCACCAGCAGAGACAGGGGAACGTATACGCAGTATTTT.